The 11 T cell receptor beta chains listed next were all sequenced from one sample in a study of T cell changes during pregnancy in multiple sclerosis (dated by TCRdb to about 2019). Library prep was done by the immunoSEQ multiplex PCR assay. Held by TCRdb, this immuneACCESS table contains in-frame sequences only and omits some clones. Under half of the omission traces to an unresolved V gene where checked; the cause of the rest is unknown. The sample data list approximately 100,000 clones, and around 90% of these were observed just once. The ten largest clones take up 1.5% to 2% of the sample. Material: peripheral blood, obtained after pregnancy. The receptors derive from a female donor with multiple sclerosis, enrolled in a pregnancy study.

The V gene is TRBV30, the J gene TRBJ2-2, with 10 nucleotides matching TRBD2. V was clipped by 7 bases and J by 4 bases; unmatched bases: 0. This CDR3 contains 12 residues. Germline lookup yields CDR1 GTSNPN and CDR2 SVGIG (reference sequence). In nucleotides, the CDR3 is TGTGCCTCTAGCGGGAGCACCGGGGAGCTGTTTTTT. It translates to CASSGSTGELFF.

The chain uses TRBV18 and TRBJ2-6; D may be TRBD1 (6 bases). The CDR3 totals 19 residues. Per germline, CDR1 KGHSH and CDR2 LQKENI. The V end was cut by 1 base, the J end by 0 bases, with 16 bases between. The CDR3, as DNA: TGTGCCAGCTCACCACAATTACAGGGCTTAAGCTCTGGGGCCAACGTCCTGACTTTC. It translates to CASSPQLQGLSSGANVLTF.

The chain couples TRBV28 to TRBJ1-6; tentative D call: TRBD1 (6 bases). The V gene's germline CDR1 is MDHEN and CDR2 SYDVKM. The CDR3 has 16 residues. Trimming removed 8 bases at V and 7 bases at J, with 21 bases between. As DNA, the CDR3 is TGTGCCAGCGGGGGTTTCAGGGGATCTAGGAATTCACCCCTCCACTTT. This gives the protein CASGGFRGSRNSPLHF.

This rearrangement joins TRBV6-5 to TRBJ2-5, with TRBD2 matching 11 bases. This CDR3 contains 13 residues. CDR1 is MNHEY, CDR2 SVGAGI, per germline. With 11 bases clipped from V and 1 base from J, the junction kept 3 bases outside the gene matches. CDR3 sequence reads: CASGTSGQETQYF. CDR3 DNA: TGTGCCTCCGGGACTAGCGGCCAAGAGACCCAGTACTTC.

The rearrangement joins TRBV6-5 to TRBJ2-3; D gene ambiguous. The CDR3 length is 13 residues. CDR1 and CDR2 from the germline V gene are MNHEY and SVGAGI. Trimming left V 6 bases short and J 3 bases short, with 10 bases between. In nucleotides, the CDR3 is TGTGCCAGCAGCCTAGTTGTGACAGATACGCAGTATTTT. Its protein product is CASSLVVTDTQYF.

V gene TRBV4-2 combines with J gene TRBJ2-5, with D perhaps matching TRBD2 (5 bases). Germline V lookup: CDR1 LGHNA, CDR2 YNFKEQ. This CDR3 is built from 15 residues. Between the trimmed V and J ends, which lost 1 base and 2 bases, there was a span of 11 bases. CDR3 loop: CASSQAPGNQETQYF. The CDR3 region has the DNA TGTGCCAGCAGCCAAGCCCCCGGGAATCAAGAGACCCAGTACTTC.

This chain uses TRBV9 with TRBJ2-7; 8 bases align to TRBD2. CDR3 length: 14 amino acids. Per the germline V gene, CDR1 is SGDLS and CDR2 is YYNGEE. V was pared by 7 bases and J by 0 bases, with 6 bases of the junction left unmatched. Here the CDR3 reads CASSTSGISYEQYF. DNA of the CDR3: TGTGCCAGCTCAACTAGCGGAATCTCCTACGAGCAGTACTTC.

This chain connects TRBV10-2 to TRBJ1-1; D perhaps matches TRBD1 (5 bases). Trimming stripped 6 bases from V and 3 bases from J, with 11 bases between. Germline V gives CDR1 WSHSY, CDR2 SAAADI. The CDR3 totals 13 residues. The CDR3 DNA reads as TGCGCCAGCAGAGCTGACAGAGACACTGAAGCTTTCTTT. Amino acids: CASRADRDTEAFF.

The V and J genes are TRBV2 and TRBJ1-1, with D hard to call. Trimming shortened V by 5 bases and J by 0 bases, and 10 bases separated the two germline ends. This CDR3 comprises 14 residues. Germline CDR1 SNHLY, CDR2 FYNNEI. CDR3 in amino acids: CASSREGMNTEAFF. The CDR3, as DNA: TGTGCCAGCAGTCGGGAGGGTATGAACACTGAAGCTTTCTTT.

The J gene is TRBJ2-5, the V gene TRBV6-6; 10 bases are shared with TRBD2. Germline CDR1 is MNHNY and CDR2 is SVGAGI (reference sequence). This CDR3 contains 14 residues. Losses at the gene ends were 3 bases for V and 5 bases for J; bases not matched to a gene: 3. The CDR3 coding sequence is TGTGCCAGCAGTTATATTAGCGGGGGGGAGACCCAGTACTTC. This encodes CASSYISGGETQYF.

The gene calls are TRBV29-1 and TRBJ2-3; D remains ambiguous. Germline loops: CDR1 SQVTM, CDR2 ANQGSEA. Deletions cut 4 bases from V and 8 bases from J, with 13 bases between. There are 12 residues in the CDR3. The CDR3 is CSVVNRPGTQYF. DNA of the CDR3: TGCAGCGTTGTAAACCGCCCAGGTACGCAGTATTTT.